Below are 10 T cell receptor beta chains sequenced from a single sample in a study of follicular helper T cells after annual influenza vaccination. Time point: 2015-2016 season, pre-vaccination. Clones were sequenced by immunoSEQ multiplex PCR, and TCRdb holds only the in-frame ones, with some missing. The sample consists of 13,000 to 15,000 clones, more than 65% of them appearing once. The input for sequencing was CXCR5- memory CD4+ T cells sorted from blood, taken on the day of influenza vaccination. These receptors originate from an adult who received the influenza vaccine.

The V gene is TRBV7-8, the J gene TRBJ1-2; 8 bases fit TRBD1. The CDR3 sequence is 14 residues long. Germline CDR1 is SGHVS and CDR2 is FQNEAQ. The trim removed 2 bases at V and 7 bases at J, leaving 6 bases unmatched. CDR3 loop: CASSLRRQGFGYTF. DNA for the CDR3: TGTGCCAGCAGCTTACGGAGACAGGGGTTTGGCTACACCTTC.

CDR3 bases: TGTGCCAGCTCACCACGTAGACAATCCTCGTCTCCCACAGATACGCAGTATTTT. It encodes CASSPRRQSSSPTDTQYF. The chain employs TRBV18 and TRBJ2-3, with D unclear. V was shortened by 1 base and J by 2 bases, with 19 bases between the two germline ends. There are 18 residues in the CDR3. Germline CDR1 KGHSH, CDR2 LQKENI.

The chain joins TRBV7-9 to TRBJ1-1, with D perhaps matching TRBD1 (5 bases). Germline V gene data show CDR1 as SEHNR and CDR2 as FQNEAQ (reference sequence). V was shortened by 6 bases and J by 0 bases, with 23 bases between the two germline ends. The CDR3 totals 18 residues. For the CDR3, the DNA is TGTGCCAGCAGGCCTCCCGCTGGGCAGGGAATTATGAACACTGAAGCTTTCTTT. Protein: CASRPPAGQGIMNTEAFF.

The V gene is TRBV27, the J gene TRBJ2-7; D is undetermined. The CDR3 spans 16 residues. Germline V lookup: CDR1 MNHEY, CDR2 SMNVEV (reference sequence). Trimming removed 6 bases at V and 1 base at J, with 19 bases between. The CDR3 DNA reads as TGTGCCAGCAGCTCCTCGCGAGCGACCCTTTCCTACGAGCAGTACTTC. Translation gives CASSSSRATLSYEQYF.

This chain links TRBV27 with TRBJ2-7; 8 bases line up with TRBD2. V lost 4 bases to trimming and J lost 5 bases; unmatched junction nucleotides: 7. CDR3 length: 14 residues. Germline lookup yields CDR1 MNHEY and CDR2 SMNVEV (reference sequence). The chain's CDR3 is CASSSTRGGDEQYF. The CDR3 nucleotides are TGTGCCAGCAGTTCCACCCGGGGGGGGGACGAGCAGTACTTC.

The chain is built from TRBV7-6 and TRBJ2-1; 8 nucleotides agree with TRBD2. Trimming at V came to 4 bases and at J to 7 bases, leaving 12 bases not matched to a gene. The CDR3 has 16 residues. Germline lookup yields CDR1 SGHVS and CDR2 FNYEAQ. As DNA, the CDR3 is TGTGCCAGCAGCTCATCGCGCGGGGGGCCGTGGAATGAGCAGTTCTTC. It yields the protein CASSSSRGGPWNEQFF.

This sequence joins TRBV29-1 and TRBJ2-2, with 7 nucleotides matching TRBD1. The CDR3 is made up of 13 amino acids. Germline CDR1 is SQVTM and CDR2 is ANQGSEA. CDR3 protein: CSAQGLNTGELFF. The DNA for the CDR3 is TGCAGTGCACAGGGGCTGAACACCGGGGAGCTGTTTTTT.

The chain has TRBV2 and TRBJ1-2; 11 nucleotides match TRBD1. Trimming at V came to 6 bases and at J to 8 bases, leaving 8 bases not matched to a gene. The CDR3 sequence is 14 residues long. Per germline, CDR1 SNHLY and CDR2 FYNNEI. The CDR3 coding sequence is TGTGCCAGCAGCTATGGACAGGGGGCGGCAGGCTACACCTTC. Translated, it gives CASSYGQGAAGYTF.

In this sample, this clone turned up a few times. The CDR3, as DNA: TGCGCCAGCAGCATGGACCTTACGGACACTGAAGCTTTCTTT. This codes for CASSMDLTDTEAFF. This rearrangement joins TRBV5-1 to TRBJ1-1; the D is unclear. V was pared by 4 bases and J by 3 bases, with 13 bases between. Germline V gene data show CDR1 as SGHRS and CDR2 as YFSETQ. CDR3 length: 14 amino acids.

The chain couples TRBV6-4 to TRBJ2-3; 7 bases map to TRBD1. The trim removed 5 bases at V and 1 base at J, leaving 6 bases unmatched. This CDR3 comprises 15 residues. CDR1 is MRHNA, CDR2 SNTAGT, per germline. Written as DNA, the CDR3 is TGTGCCAGCAGTTACAGGGGTGAAGGCACAGATACGCAGTATTTT. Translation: CASSYRGEGTDTQYF.